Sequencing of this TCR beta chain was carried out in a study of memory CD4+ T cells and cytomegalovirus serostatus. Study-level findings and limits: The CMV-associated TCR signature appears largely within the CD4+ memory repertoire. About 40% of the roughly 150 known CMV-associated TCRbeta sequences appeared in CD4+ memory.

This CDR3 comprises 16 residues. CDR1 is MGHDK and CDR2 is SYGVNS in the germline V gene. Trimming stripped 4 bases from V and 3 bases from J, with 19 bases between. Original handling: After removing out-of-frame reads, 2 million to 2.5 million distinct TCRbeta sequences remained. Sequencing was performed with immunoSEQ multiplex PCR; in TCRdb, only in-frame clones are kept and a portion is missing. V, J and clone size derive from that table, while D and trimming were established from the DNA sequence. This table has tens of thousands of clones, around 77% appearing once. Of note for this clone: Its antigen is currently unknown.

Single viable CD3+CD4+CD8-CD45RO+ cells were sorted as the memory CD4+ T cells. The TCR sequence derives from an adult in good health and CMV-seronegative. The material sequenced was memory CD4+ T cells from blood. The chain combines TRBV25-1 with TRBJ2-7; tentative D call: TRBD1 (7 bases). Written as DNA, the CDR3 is TGTGCCAGCAGTGGAGGGATCCCAGGGGGGAGCTACGAGCAGTACTTC. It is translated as CASSGGIPGGSYEQYF.